The 13 T cell receptor beta chains below were found in one sample sequenced in a study of T cell repertoires in breast cancer. An expanded emulsion RT-PCR with primers for all TCR V genes paired CD8+ T cell chains. A second nested PCR with blocking oligonucleotides suppressed unpaired genes. TCRdb redid the calling of the emulsion pairing reads with MiXCR, one entry per CDR3 protein. The sample yields around 43,000 distinct CDR3 sequences, around 45% seen once. Sequencing was done on a sample of CD8+ T cells. All receptors come from a pool of human donors with breast cancer or a healthy control (not recorded which).

The chain links TRBV11-3 to TRBJ2-1, with TRBD1 as a possible D gene (5 bases). V shed 1 base and J shed 6 bases, with 13 bases lying between them. CDR3 length equals 15 residues. Germline V gives CDR1 SGHNT, CDR2 YENEEA. DNA of the CDR3: TGTGCCAGCAGCTTAGGAGCAGGGATGGGCAATGAGCAGTTCTTC. Translated: CASSLGAGMGNEQFF.

The chain has TRBV27 and TRBJ1-4; 8 bases are shared with TRBD1. This CDR3 has 15 amino acids. Per the germline V gene, CDR1 is MNHEY and CDR2 is SMNVEV (reference sequence). J gave up 13 bases and V 3 bases, and 13 bases lay outside the gene matches. DNA for the CDR3: TGTGCCAGCAGTTTTGCAGGGGGCGCAAGAATGGTACTGTTTTTT. Protein: CASSFAGGARMVLFF.

This clonotype was seen a few times. The chain has TRBV20-1 and TRBJ2-5, with D possibly matching TRBD2 (5 bases). The ends were cut back, 0 bases at V and 9 bases at J, with 14 bases in the middle. Germline values: CDR1 DFQATT, CDR2 SNEGSKA (reference sequence). The CDR3 spans 13 residues. The CDR3 spells CSARDSSGGSQYF. The CDR3 bases are TGCAGTGCTAGAGACAGCAGTGGAGGATCCCAGTACTTC.

This clonotype was detected only a few times. This rearrangement joins TRBV20-1 to TRBJ1-2; possibly TRBD1 for D (6 bases). Germline V gene sequence: CDR1 DFQATT, CDR2 SNEGSKA (reference sequence). V was pared by 6 bases and J by 3 bases, with 17 bases between. The CDR3 sequence is 14 residues long. CDR3 in amino acids: CSAPSGATDYGYTF. DNA of the CDR3: TGCAGTGCCCCTTCGGGGGCTACCGACTATGGCTACACCTTC.

This chain connects TRBV6-5 to TRBJ1-2; D is uncertain. The V and J ends lost 4 bases and 8 bases respectively, with 5 bases between them. Germline loops: CDR1 MNHEY, CDR2 SVGAGI. CDR3 length equals 10 residues. CDR3 sequence: CASSSPGYTF. As DNA, the CDR3 is TGTGCCAGCAGTTCACCAGGCTACACCTTC.

Comments on this clonotype: This clone may be a read error of a much larger clone one base away. J is TRBJ2-1 and V is TRBV6-2 or TRBV6-3; D is unclear. The length of the CDR3 is 13 residues. Germline loops: CDR1 MNHEY, CDR2 SVGEGT. For the CDR3, the DNA is TGTGCCAGCAGTTACTTAGACATGAATGAGCAGTCCTTC. It specifies CASSYLDMNEQSF.

This clonotype was counted between two and nine times. This chain connects TRBV20-1 to TRBJ1-2; a possible D gene is TRBD1 (6 bases). This CDR3 comprises 13 residues. V was cut by 6 bases and J by 8 bases, with 19 bases left in between. Germline CDR1 is DFQATT and CDR2 is SNEGSKA (reference sequence). CDR3 in amino acids: CSARGLLLGGYTF. In DNA, the CDR3 is TGCAGTGCCAGGGGACTACTTTTGGGCGGCTACACCTTC.

This clonotype occurred a few times. J is TRBJ2-3 and V is TRBV6-1; the D gene is possibly TRBD1 (6 bases). The CDR3 is made up of 14 amino acids. The V end lost 5 bases, the J end lost 0 bases, and 9 bases lay between the germline ends. Germline V gene data show CDR1 as MNHNS and CDR2 as SASEGT. The DNA for the CDR3 is TGTGCCAGCAGTCCTACAGGGAGCACAGATACGCAGTATTTT. Translation: CASSPTGSTDTQYF.

This clonotype was picked up a small number of times. The genes are TRBV6-2 or TRBV6-3 and TRBJ2-4; D call uncertain. V was pared by 3 bases and J by 0 bases, with 21 bases between. Germline V CDR1 and CDR2: MNHEY, SVGEGT. CDR3 length: 19 amino acids. The CDR3 DNA reads as TGTGCCAGCAGTTATGTACTAAGTCCAGGAGAAATAGCCAAAAACATTCAGTACTTC. Its translation: CASSYVLSPGEIAKNIQYF.

The chain combines TRBV19 with TRBJ2-3; D might be TRBD2 (5 bases). Germline V gene sequence: CDR1 LNHDA, CDR2 SQIVND (reference sequence). The V end lost 6 bases, the J end lost 3 bases, and 13 bases lay between the germline ends. This CDR3 spans 14 amino acids. The chain's CDR3 is CASRDPSGTDTQYF. CDR3 sequence (DNA): TGTGCCAGTAGGGACCCCTCGGGGACAGATACGCAGTATTTT.

The CDR3 DNA is TGTGCCAGCAGCCTGGGACGGACTACTGAAGCTTTCTTT. This translates into CASSLGRTTEAFF. J is TRBJ1-1 and V is TRBV25-1; a weak D match, TRBD1 (5 bases). The CDR3 has 13 residues. Trimming removed 6 bases from V and 5 bases from J, with 13 bases in between. Germline V gene sequence: CDR1 MGHDK, CDR2 SYGVNS.

This clonotype occurred once. The gene calls are TRBV15 and TRBJ2-1, with D maybe TRBD2 (6 bases). Deletions cut 10 bases from V and 6 bases from J, with 22 bases between. Germline V gene sequence: CDR1 LNHNV, CDR2 YYDKDF (reference sequence). CDR3 length: 15 residues. The CDR3 DNA reads TGTGCCAACGGGATGGGACTCCGAGAAACCAATGAGCAGTTCTTC. Translated, it gives CANGMGLRETNEQFF.

The rearrangement joins TRBV29-1 to TRBJ2-3; no firm D call. CDR3 length equals 12 residues. Germline V lookup: CDR1 SQVTM, CDR2 ANQGSEA. V lost 3 bases and J lost 1, with 5 bases in between. For the CDR3, the DNA is TGCAGCGTTGACGAGGGCACAGATACGCAGTATTTT. Amino acids: CSVDEGTDTQYF.